This T cell receptor (beta chain) was obtained from a study of blood T cell repertoires in COVID-19. In the original processing: Cell counts per sample came from amplifying reference gene primers. Generated by immunoSEQ multiplex PCR, the TCRdb table keeps only in-frame clones and is missing some. The V and J calls and clone size come from that table; D and trimming were worked out from the DNA. The data contain over 70,000 clones, over 70% of them seen just once; the ten biggest clones take up just under 10%. CDR1 MNHEY and CDR2 SVGEGT come from the germline V gene. Trimming took 2 bases from V and 5 from J, leaving 12 bases between them. The CDR3 runs 14 residues.

V usage is TRBV6-2 or TRBV6-3 and J usage is TRBJ1-2; D may be TRBD1 (6 bases). The sequenced sample consisted of peripheral blood. This TCR was sampled from a woman over 75 with acute or convalescent COVID-19. The CDR3 protein is CASSYLQGPYGYTF. Here the CDR3 DNA reads TGTGCCAGCAGTTACCTACAGGGCCCTTATGGCTACACCTTC.